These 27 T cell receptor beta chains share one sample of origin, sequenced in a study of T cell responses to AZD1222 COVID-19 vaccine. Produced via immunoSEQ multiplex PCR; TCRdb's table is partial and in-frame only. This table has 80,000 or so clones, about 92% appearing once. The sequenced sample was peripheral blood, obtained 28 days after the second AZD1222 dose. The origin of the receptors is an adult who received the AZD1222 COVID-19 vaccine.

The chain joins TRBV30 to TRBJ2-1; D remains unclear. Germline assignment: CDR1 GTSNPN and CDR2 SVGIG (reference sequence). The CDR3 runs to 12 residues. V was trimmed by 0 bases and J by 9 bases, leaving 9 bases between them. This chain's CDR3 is CAWSVAGIEQFF. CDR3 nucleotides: TGTGCCTGGAGTGTAGCTGGGATTGAGCAGTTCTTC.

As DNA, the CDR3 is TGCAGCGTTGAAGATGGAGCACCTTCCAGGAGCGGCTACACCTTC. This sequence encodes CSVEDGAPSRSGYTF. The J gene is TRBJ1-2, the V gene TRBV29-1; D gene ambiguous. Germline V gene data show CDR1 as SQVTM and CDR2 as ANQGSEA. This CDR3 region has 15 residues. Deletions cut 0 bases from V and 8 bases from J, with 19 bases between.

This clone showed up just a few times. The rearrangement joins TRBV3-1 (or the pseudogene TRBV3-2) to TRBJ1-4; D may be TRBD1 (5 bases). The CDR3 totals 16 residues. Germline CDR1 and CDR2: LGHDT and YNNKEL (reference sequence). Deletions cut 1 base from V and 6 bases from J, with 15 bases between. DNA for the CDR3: TGTGCCAGCAGCCAAGGTTGGGGGACGGAGGATGAAAAACTGTTTTTT. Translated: CASSQGWGTEDEKLFF.

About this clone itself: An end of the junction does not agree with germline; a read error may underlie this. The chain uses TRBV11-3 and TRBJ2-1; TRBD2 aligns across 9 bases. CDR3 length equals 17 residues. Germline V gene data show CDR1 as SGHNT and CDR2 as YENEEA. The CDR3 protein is CASSLERGSGRLNEQFF. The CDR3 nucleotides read TGTGCCAGCAGCCTAGAGAGGGGGAGCGGGAGGCTTAATGAGCAGTTCTTC.

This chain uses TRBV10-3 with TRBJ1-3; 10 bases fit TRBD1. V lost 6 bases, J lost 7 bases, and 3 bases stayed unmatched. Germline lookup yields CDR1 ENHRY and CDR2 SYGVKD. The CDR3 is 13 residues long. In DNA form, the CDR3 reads TGTGCCATCAGCCGGACAGGGGGGAACACCATATATTTT. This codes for CAISRTGGNTIYF.

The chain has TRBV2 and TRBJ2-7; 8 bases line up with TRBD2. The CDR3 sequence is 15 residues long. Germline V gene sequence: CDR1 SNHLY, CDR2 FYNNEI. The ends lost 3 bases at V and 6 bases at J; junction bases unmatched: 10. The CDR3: CASSETGTRAAEQYF. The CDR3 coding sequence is TGTGCCAGCAGTGAGACCGGGACTAGGGCAGCCGAGCAGTACTTC.

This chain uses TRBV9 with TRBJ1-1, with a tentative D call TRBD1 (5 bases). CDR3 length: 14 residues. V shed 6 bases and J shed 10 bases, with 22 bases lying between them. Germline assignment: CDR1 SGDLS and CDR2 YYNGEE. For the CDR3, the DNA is TGTGCCAGCACCCCCTCAACGGGGCTCCCTGGAGCTTTCTTT. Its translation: CASTPSTGLPGAFF.

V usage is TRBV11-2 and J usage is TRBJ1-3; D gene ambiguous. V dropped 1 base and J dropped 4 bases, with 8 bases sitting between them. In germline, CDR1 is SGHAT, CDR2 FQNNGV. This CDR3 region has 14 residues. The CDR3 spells CASSLGRQGNTIYF. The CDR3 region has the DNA TGTGCCAGCAGCTTAGGCAGACAAGGAAACACCATATATTTT.

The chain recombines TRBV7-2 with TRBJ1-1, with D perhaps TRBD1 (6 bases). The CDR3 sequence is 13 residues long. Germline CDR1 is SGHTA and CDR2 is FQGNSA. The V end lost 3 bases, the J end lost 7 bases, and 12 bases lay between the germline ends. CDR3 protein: CASSFRDKLEAFF. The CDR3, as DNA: TGTGCCAGCAGCTTCCGGGACAAACTTGAAGCTTTCTTT. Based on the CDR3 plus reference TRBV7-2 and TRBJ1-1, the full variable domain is GAGVSQSPSNKVTEKGKDVELRCDPISGHTALYWYRQSLGQGLEFLIYFQGNSAPDKSGLPSDRFSAERTGGSVSTLTIQRTQQEDSAVYLCASSFRDKLEAFFGQGTRLTVV.

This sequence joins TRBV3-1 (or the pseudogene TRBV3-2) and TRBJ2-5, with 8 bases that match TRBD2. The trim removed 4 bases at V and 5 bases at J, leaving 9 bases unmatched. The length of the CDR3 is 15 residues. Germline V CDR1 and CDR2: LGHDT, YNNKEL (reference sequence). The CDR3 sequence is CASSPRGSGAETQYF. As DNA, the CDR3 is TGTGCCAGCAGCCCCCGGGGTAGCGGGGCCGAGACCCAGTACTTC.

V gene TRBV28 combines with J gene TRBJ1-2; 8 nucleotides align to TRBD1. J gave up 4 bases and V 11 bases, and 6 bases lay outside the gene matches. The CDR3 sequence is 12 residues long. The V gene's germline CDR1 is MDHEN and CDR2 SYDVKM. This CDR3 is CAAQGQAYGYTF. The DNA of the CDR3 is TGTGCCGCCCAGGGACAGGCCTATGGCTACACCTTC.

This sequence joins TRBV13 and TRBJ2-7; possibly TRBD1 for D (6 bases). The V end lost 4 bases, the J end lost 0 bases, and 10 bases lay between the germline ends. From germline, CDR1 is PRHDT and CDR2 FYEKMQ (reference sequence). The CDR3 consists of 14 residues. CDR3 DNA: TGTGCCAGCAGCTCAGGGGTGAGCTCCTACGAGCAGTACTTC. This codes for CASSSGVSSYEQYF. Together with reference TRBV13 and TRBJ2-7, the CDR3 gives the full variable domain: AAGVIQSPRHLIKEKRETATLKCYPIPRHDTVYWYQQGPGQDPQFLISFYEKMQSDKGSIPDRFSAQQFSDYHSELNMSSLELGDSALYFCASSSGVSSYEQYFGPGTRLTVT.

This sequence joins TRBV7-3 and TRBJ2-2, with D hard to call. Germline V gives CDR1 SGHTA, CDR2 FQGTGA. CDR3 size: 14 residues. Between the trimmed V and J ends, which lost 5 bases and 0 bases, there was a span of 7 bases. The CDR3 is CASSPKTNTGELFF. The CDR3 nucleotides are TGTGCCAGCAGCCCCAAAACGAACACCGGGGAGCTGTTTTTT.

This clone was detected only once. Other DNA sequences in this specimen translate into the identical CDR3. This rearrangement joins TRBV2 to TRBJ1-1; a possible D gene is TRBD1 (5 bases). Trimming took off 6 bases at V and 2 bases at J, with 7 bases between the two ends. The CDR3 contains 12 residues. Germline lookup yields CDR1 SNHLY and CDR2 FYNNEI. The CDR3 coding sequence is TGTGCCAGCAGGGGGGGTAACACTGAAGCTTTCTTT. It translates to CASRGGNTEAFF. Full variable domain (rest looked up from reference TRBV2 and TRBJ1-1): EPEVTQTPSHQVTQMGQEVILRCVPISNHLYFYWYRQILGQKVEFLVSFYNNEISEKSEIFDDQFSVERPDGSNFTLKIRSTKLEDSAMYFCASRGGNTEAFFGQGTRLTVV.

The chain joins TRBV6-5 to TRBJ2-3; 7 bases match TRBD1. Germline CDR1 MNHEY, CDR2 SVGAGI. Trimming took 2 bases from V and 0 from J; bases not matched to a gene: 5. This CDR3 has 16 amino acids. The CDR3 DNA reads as TGTGCCAGCAGTTACCCAACAGGGGATAGCACAGATACGCAGTATTTT. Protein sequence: CASSYPTGDSTDTQYF.

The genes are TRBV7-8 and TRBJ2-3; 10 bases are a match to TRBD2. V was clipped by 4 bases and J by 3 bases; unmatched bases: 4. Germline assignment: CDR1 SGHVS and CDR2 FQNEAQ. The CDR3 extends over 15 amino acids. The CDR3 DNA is TGTGCCAGCAGCTCTAGCGGGAGTTCGACAGATACGCAGTATTTT. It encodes CASSSSGSSTDTQYF. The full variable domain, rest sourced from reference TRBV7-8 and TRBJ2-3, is GAGVSQSPRYKVAKRGQDVALRCDPISGHVSLFWYQQALGQGPEFLTYFQNEAQLDKSGLPSDRFFAERPEGSVSTLKIQRTQQEDSAVYLCASSSSGSSTDTQYFGPGTRLTVL.

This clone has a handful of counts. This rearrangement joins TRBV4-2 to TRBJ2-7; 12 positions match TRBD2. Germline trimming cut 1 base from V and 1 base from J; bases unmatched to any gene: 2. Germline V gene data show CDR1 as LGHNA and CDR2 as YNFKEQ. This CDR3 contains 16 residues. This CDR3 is CASSQATSGSSYEQYF. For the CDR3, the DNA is TGTGCCAGCAGCCAAGCGACTAGCGGGAGTTCCTACGAGCAGTACTTC.

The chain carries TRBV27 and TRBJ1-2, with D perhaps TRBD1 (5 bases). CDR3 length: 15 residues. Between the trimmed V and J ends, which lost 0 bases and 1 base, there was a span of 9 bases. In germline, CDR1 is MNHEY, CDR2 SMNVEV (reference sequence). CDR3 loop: CASSLSKGFNYGYTF. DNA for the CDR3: TGTGCCAGCAGTTTATCCAAGGGGTTTAACTATGGCTACACCTTC.

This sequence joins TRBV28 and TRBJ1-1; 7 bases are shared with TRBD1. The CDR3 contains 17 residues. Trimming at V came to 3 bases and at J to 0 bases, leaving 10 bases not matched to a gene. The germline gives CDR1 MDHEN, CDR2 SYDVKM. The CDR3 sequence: CASSLRGGGMMNTEAFF. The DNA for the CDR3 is TGTGCCAGCAGTTTGAGAGGGGGCGGTATGATGAACACTGAAGCTTTCTTT.

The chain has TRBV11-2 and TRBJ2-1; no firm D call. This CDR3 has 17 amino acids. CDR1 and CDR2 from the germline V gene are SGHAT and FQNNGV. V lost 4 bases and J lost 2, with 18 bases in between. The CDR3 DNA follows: TGTGCCAGCAGCTCGTTAGTTCACACCCAACCCTACAATGAGCAGTTCTTC. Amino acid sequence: CASSSLVHTQPYNEQFF.

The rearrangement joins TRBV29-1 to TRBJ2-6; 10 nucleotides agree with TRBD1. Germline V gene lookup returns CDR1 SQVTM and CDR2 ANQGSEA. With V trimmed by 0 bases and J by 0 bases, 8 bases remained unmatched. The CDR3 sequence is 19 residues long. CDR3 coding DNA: TGCAGCGTTGAAGATAGGGGACAGGGGAAGAGCTCTGGGGCCAACGTCCTGACTTTC. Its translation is CSVEDRGQGKSSGANVLTF. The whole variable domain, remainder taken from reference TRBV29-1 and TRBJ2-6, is SAVISQKPSRDICQRGTSLTIQCQVDSQVTMMFWYRQQPGQSLTLIATANQGSEATYESGFVIDKFPISRPNLTFSTLTVSNMSPEDSSIYLCSVEDRGQGKSSGANVLTFGAGSRLTVL.

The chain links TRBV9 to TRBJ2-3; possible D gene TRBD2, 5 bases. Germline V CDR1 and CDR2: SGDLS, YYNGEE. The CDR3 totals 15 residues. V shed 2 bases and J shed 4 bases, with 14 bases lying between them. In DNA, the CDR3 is TGTGCCAGCAGCGTTCTACTAAACGGGGCAGATACGCAGTATTTT. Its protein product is CASSVLLNGADTQYF.

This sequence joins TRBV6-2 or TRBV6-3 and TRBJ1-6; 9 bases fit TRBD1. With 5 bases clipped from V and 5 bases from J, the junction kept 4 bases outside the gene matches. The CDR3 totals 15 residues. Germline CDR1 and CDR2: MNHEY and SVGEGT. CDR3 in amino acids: CASSQQGANNSPLHF. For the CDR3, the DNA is TGTGCCAGCAGTCAACAGGGGGCCAATAATTCACCCCTCCACTTT.

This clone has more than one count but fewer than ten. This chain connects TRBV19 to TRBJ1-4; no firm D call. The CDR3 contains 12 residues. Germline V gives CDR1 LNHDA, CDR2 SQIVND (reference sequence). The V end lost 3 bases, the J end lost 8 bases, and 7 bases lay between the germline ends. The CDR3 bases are TGTGCCAGTAGTATGGCAGACGAAAAACTGTTTTTT. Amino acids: CASSMADEKLFF.

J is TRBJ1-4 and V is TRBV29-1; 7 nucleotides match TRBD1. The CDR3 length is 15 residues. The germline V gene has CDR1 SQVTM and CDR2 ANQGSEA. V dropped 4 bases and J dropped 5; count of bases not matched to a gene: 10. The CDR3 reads CSVGQGRLYNEKLFF. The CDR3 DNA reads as TGCAGCGTTGGACAGGGCAGACTATACAATGAAAAACTGTTTTTT.

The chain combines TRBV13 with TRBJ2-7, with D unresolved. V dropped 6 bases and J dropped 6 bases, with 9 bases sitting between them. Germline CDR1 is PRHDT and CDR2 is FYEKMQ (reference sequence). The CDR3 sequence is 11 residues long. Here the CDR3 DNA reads TGTGCCAGCAGGTCAGGAGCCGAGCAGTACTTC. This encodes CASRSGAEQYF.

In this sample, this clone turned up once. This chain's CDR3 is CASPGLAGGQGAETQYF. CDR3 DNA sequence: TGTGCCTCGCCGGGACTAGCGGGAGGCCAGGGCGCAGAGACCCAGTACTTC. The J gene is TRBJ2-5, the V gene TRBV27; 15 bases match TRBD2. CDR1 MNHEY and CDR2 SMNVEV come from the germline V gene (reference sequence). The CDR3 extends over 17 amino acids. The trim removed 11 bases at V and 4 bases at J, leaving 14 bases unmatched.